These 9 T cell receptor beta chains originate from one sample sequenced in a study of cytomegalovirus exposure and HLA in healthy donors. This PCR relied on a set of 60 Vbeta primers and 13 Jbeta primers. Method: immunoSEQ multiplex PCR; TCRdb's copy keeps in-frame clones and lacks some. The sample carries about 150,000 clones, approximately 80% recorded once. The material sequenced was PBMCs. These receptors all stem from a man aged 40-49 years in good health and CMV-seropositive.

The chain recombines TRBV11-2 with TRBJ2-7; TRBD2 agrees at 12 bases. CDR3 size: 15 residues. Germline V lookup: CDR1 SGHAT, CDR2 FQNNGV. V shed 5 bases and J 6 bases; nucleotides not matched to a gene: 8. CDR3 DNA sequence: TGTGCCAGCAGCCCTGATGGACTAGCGGGATTCGAGCAGTACTTC. Residues: CASSPDGLAGFEQYF.

Concerning this clone: One junction end does not reproduce the germline sequence, and a read error may be involved. The V and J genes are TRBV18 and TRBJ2-1; 11 bases are shared with TRBD2. The CDR3 is made up of 17 amino acids. The V gene's germline CDR1 is KGHSH and CDR2 LQKENI. The CDR3 nucleotides are TGTGCCAGCTTACCAGCGGCTAGCGGGGGGTATAGCGATGAGCAGTTCTTC. Its protein product is CASLPAASGGYSDEQFF.

The chain couples TRBV13 to TRBJ2-1; the D is unclear. V gave up 2 bases and J gave up 0 bases, with 11 bases separating them. In germline, CDR1 is PRHDT, CDR2 FYEKMQ (reference sequence). This CDR3 contains 16 residues. CDR3 sequence reads: CASSLLSRSSYNEQFF. The CDR3 nucleotides are TGTGCCAGCAGCTTATTATCGAGGAGCTCCTACAATGAGCAGTTCTTC. The full variable domain, its missing parts supplied by reference TRBV13 and TRBJ2-1, is AAGVIQSPRHLIKEKRETATLKCYPIPRHDTVYWYQQGPGQDPQFLISFYEKMQSDKGSIPDRFSAQQFSDYHSELNMSSLELGDSALYFCASSLLSRSSYNEQFFGPGTRLTVL.

The gene calls are TRBV19 and TRBJ2-1; D is possibly TRBD2 (6 bases). V lost 7 bases and J 9 bases, leaving 16 bases between the germline ends. CDR1 and CDR2 (germline): LNHDA, SQIVND (reference sequence). The CDR3 consists of 13 residues. The CDR3 reads CASMGWAGGEQFF. The CDR3 coding sequence is TGTGCCAGTATGGGGTGGGCCGGGGGTGAGCAGTTCTTC.

The rearrangement uses TRBV2 and TRBJ2-2; D is uncertain. Germline-derived CDR1 and CDR2 are SNHLY and FYNNEI. Between the trimmed V and J ends, which lost 8 bases and 4 bases, there was a span of 8 bases. The CDR3 is 12 amino acids. This CDR3 is CASAWATGELFF. CDR3 DNA sequence: TGTGCCAGCGCGTGGGCCACCGGGGAGCTGTTTTTT.

The chain carries TRBV27 and TRBJ2-1; D not resolved. Germline V CDR1 and CDR2: MNHEY, SMNVEV (reference sequence). This CDR3 has 13 residues. The germline V and J ends were trimmed by 3 bases and 9 bases, with 12 bases remaining between them. The CDR3 nucleotides read TGTGCCAGCAGTTTGGGTCCCGGAGCTGAGCAGTTCTTC. Translating gives CASSLGPGAEQFF.

The V gene is TRBV25-1, the J gene TRBJ2-7, with 10 bases fitting TRBD2. The CDR3 is 16 amino acids. Germline V gene lookup returns CDR1 MGHDK and CDR2 SYGVNS. V gave up 3 bases and J gave up 3 bases; unmatched junction bases: 8. The CDR3 region has the DNA TGTGCCAGCAGTGACCCTAGCGGGAGAGGGAGCTACGAGCAGTACTTC. It codes for CASSDPSGRGSYEQYF.

This chain connects TRBV6-5 to TRBJ1-1; D is unresolved. From germline, CDR1 is MNHEY and CDR2 SVGAGI. V dropped 3 bases and J dropped 1 base, with 9 bases sitting between them. The CDR3 has 14 amino acids. The CDR3 bases are TGTGCCAGCAGTTATGGGCCCCAGAACACTGAAGCTTTCTTT. Translated: CASSYGPQNTEAFF.

In regard to this clone: An end of the junction does not agree with germline; a read error may underlie this. The chain links TRBV11-2 to TRBJ2-7, with 9 bases matching TRBD1. This CDR3 has 16 amino acids. Germline V CDR1 and CDR2: SGHAT, FQNNGV. Here the CDR3 DNA reads TGTGCCAGCAGCTTAGATGACAGGGGGGCAACCTACGAGCAGCACTTC. It codes for CASSLDDRGATYEQHF.